This TCR beta chain originates from a study of blood T cell repertoires in COVID-19 (dated by TCRdb to the early 2020s). Broadly, across the study: The collaborator samples originated in the United States, Italy and Spain and spanned the acute and convalescent phases of COVID-19. Where available, HLA class I and class II types were obtained from metadata supplied by the sample provider rather than from assay-based typing. The sample metadata nearly always contained a de-identified subject ID, COVID-19 status, age in years and sex. The dataset comprised deeply sampled blood TCRbeta repertoires from subjects exposed to, actively infected with, or recovered from COVID-19. The samples were drawn from two sources: the first 160 participants of the ongoing ImmuneRACE study, and 1,254 subjects contributed by 6 global collaborators. A freely available public database, intended as a resource for researchers studying the immune response to SARS-CoV-2, is where the repertoires were released. The material from the prospective study consisted of cDNA or gDNA derived from T cells, B-cell-depleted T cells, or PBMCs.

CDR1 MNHEY and CDR2 SMNVEV were looked up in the germline V gene (reference sequence). Trimming takes 8 bases from V and 4 bases from J, and the germline ends sit 9 bases apart. The CDR3 starts with the cysteine, ends with the phenylalanine, and has 12 residues. Just CDR3 DNA is preserved here, 36 bases in frame from base 1. TCRbeta CDR3 regions were amplified from genomic DNA by means of the immunoSEQ Assay, a bias-controlled multiplex PCR. The paper's processing steps were these. Nucleated cell counts per sample were estimated from amplification of reference gene primers within the assay. To quantify the absolute abundance of each unique TCRbeta CDR3 rearrangement, sequence reads were collapsed and filtered. For each sample, productive Simpson clonality was calculated by taking the square root of Simpson's diversity index across productive rearrangements. The immuneACCESS repertoire file appears here via TCRdb, limited to in-frame rearrangements. These files lack a portion of the clones; in checked studies, under half of the deficit traces to unresolved V genes, and the cause of the others is not known. The V and J calls and clone size were taken over from that table, and D and trimming were inferred from the DNA. Counted in this sample were 80,000 to 100,000 clones; about 81% of them appeared once. The top ten clones comprise around a quarter of the sample.

Turning to this clone: Its antigen is still unknown. No qualities accompany the bases; no much larger clone lies one base away.

Results and caveats for the whole study, not just this receptor: The amount of clinical and demographic metadata varied by source and participant and was provided uncurated.

Each collaborating institution followed its own protocols to collect whole blood in K2EDTA tubes. For TCRbeta analysis, collaborator samples were shipped as frozen whole blood, as isolated PBMCs, or as DNA extracted from either sample type. Rearrangement joined TRBV27 to TRBJ2-1; tentative D gene TRBD2, with 5 bases matching. This sequence was found in a man in his 70s with acute or convalescent COVID-19. Sequenced sample: peripheral blood. The CDR3 protein: CASAGAYNEQFF. Here is the DNA: TGTGCCAGCGCGGGTGCTTACAATGAGCAGTTCTTC.